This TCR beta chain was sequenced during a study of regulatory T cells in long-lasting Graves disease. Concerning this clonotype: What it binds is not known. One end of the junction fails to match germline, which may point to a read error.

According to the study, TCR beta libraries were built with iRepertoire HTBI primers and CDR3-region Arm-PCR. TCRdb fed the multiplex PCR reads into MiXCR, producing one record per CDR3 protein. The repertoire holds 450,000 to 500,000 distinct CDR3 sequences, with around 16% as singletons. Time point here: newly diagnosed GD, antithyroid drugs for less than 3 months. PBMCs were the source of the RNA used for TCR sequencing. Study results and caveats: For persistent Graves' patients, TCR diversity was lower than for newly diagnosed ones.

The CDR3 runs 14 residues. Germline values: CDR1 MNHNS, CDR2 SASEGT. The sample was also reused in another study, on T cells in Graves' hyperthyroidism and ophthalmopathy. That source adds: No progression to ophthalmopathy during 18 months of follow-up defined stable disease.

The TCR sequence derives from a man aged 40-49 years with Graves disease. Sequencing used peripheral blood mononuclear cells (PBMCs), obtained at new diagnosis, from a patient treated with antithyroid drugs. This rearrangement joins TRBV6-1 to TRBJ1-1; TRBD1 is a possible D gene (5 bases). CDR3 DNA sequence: TGTGCCATCAGTGAAAGGGGTGGTGTCACTGAAGCTTTCTTT. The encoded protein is CAISERGGVTEAFF.